The T cell receptor (beta chain) described here comes from a study of T cell repertoires in cytomegalovirus infection. The germline V gene encodes CDR1 SGDLS and CDR2 YYNGEE. Germline trimming cut 6 bases from V and 7 bases from J; bases unmatched to any gene: 10. The CDR3 runs 13 residues. TCRdb re-derived calls from the reads in MiXCR, one entry per CDR3 protein. The table includes about 310,000 distinct CDR3 sequences, just under 25% detected once. Notes on this clonotype: Its matching antigen is unknown.

The chain carries TRBV9 and TRBJ2-7, with 7 bases lining up with TRBD1. Sample: cultured PBMCs, taken from culture after CMV antigen stimulation. The sequence was obtained from a human donor in good health (CMV status not recorded). Some clones in this sample may be carry-over from other donors' samples. CDR3 coding DNA: TGTGCCAGCAATTACGCAGGGGGATGGGAGCAGTACTTC. Amino acids: CASNYAGGWEQYF.